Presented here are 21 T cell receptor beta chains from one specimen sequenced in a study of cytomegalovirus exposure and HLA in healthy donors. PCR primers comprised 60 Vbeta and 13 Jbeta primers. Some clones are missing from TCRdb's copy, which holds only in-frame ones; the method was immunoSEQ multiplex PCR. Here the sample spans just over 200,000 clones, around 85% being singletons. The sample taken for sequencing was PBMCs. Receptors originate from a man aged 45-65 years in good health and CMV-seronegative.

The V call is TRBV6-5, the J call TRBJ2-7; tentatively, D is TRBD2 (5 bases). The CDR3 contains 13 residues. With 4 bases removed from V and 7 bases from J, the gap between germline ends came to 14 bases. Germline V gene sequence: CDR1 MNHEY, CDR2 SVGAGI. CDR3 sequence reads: CASSSGETSEQYF. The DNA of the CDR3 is TGTGCCAGCAGTTCCGGGGAGACGAGTGAGCAGTACTTC.

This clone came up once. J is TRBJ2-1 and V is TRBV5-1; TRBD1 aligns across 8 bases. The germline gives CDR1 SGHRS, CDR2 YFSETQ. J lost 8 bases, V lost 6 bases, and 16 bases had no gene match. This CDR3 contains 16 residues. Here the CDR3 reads CASTLNPRQGFDEQFF. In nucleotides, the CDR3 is TGCGCCAGCACTTTGAACCCCAGACAGGGGTTCGATGAGCAGTTCTTC.

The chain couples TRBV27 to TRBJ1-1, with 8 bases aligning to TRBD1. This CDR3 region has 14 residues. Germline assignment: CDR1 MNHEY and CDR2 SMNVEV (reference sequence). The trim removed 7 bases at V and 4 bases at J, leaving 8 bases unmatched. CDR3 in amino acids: CASNFRQGSTEAFF. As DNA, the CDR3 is TGTGCCAGCAACTTCAGACAGGGGAGCACTGAAGCTTTCTTT.

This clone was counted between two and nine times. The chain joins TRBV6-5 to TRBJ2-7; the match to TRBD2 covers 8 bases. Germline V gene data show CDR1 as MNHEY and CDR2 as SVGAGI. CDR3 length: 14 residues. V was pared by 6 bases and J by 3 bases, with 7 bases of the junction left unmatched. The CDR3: CASRVGLGHYEQYF. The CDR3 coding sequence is TGTGCCAGCAGGGTGGGACTAGGACACTACGAGCAGTACTTC.

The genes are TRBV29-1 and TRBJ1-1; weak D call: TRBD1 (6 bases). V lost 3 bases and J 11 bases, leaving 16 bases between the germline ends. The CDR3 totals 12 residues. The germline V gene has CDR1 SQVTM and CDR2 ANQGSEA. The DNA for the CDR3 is TGCAGCGTTGACGATGAGGGCCAGGGGGCTTTCTTT. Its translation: CSVDDEGQGAFF.

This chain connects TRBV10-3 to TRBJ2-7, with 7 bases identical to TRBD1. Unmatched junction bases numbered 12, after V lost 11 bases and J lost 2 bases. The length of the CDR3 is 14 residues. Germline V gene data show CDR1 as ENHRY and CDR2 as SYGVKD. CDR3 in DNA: TGTGCCGTTAAACAGGGGCCGGGCCCCTACGAGCAGTACTTC. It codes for CAVKQGPGPYEQYF.

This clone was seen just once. The CDR3 sequence: CASSSGRGADTQYF. The CDR3 nucleotides are TGTGCCAGCAGTAGCGGGAGAGGGGCAGATACGCAGTATTTT. The V and J genes are TRBV7-2 and TRBJ2-3, with 9 bases fitting TRBD2. J lost 4 bases, V lost 6 bases, and 5 bases had no gene match. Germline loops: CDR1 SGHTA, CDR2 FQGNSA. The CDR3 consists of 14 residues. The variable domain in full, with the rest retrieved from reference TRBV7-2 and TRBJ2-3, is GAGVSQSPSNKVTEKGKDVELRCDPISGHTALYWYRQSLGQGLEFLIYFQGNSAPDKSGLPSDRFSAERTGGSVSTLTIQRTQQEDSAVYLCASSSGRGADTQYFGPGTRLTVL.

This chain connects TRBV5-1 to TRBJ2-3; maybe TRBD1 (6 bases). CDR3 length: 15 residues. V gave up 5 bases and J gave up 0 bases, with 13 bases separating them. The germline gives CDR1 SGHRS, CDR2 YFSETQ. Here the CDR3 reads CASRYKGESTDTQYF. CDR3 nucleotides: TGCGCCAGCAGATACAAGGGGGAAAGCACAGATACGCAGTATTTT. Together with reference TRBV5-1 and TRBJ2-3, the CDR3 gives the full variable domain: KAGVTQTPRYLIKTRGQQVTLSCSPISGHRSVSWYQQTPGQGLQFLFEYFSETQRNKGNFPGRFSGRQFSNSRSEMNVSTLELGDSALYLCASRYKGESTDTQYFGPGTRLTVL.

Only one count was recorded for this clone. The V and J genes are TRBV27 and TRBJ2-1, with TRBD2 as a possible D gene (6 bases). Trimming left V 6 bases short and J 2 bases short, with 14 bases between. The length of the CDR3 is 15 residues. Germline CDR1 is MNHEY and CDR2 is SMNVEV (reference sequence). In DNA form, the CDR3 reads TGTGCCAGCAGCCGGGGCGGCGGGACCTACAATGAGCAGTTCTTC. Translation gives CASSRGGGTYNEQFF.

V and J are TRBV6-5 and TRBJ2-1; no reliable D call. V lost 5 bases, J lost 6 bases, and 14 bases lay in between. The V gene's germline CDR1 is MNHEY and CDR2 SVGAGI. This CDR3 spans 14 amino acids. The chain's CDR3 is CASSRSPLRNEQFF. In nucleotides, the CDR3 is TGTGCCAGCAGTCGATCCCCGTTGCGCAATGAGCAGTTCTTC.

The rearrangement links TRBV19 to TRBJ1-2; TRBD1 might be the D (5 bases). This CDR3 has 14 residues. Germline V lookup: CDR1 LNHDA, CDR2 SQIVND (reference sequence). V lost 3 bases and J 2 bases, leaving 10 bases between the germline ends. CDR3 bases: TGTGCCAGTAGTATCCGGGGGGAGAACTATGGCTACACCTTC. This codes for CASSIRGENYGYTF.

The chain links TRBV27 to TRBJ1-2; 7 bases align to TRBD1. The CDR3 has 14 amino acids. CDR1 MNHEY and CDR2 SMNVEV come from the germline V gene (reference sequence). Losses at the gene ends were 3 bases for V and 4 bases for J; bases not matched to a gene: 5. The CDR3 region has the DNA TGTGCCAGCAGTTTCCTAGGACAGGCCTATGGCTACACCTTC. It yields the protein CASSFLGQAYGYTF.

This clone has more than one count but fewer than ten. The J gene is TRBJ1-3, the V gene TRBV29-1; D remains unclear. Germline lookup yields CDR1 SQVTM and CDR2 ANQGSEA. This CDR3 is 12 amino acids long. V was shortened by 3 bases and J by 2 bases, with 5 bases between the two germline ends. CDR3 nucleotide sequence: TGCAGCGTTGACGGGACTGGAAACACCATATATTTT. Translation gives CSVDGTGNTIYF.

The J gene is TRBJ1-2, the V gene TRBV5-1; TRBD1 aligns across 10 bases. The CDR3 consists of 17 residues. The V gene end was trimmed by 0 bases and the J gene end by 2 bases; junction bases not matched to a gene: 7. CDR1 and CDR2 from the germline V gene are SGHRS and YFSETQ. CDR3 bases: TGCGCCAGCAGCTTGGGTCCGACAGGGGGCGGGAACTATGGCTACACCTTC. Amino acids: CASSLGPTGGGNYGYTF. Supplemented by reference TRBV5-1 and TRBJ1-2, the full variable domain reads KAGVTQTPRYLIKTRGQQVTLSCSPISGHRSVSWYQQTPGQGLQFLFEYFSETQRNKGNFPGRFSGRQFSNSRSEMNVSTLELGDSALYLCASSLGPTGGGNYGYTFGSGTRLTVV.

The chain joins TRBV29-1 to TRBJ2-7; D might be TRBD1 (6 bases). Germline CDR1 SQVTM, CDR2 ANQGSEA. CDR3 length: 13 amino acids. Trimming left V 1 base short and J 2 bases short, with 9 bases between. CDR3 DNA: TGCAGCGTTGAAGTTGGGGACACCTACGAGCAGTACTTC. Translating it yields CSVEVGDTYEQYF.

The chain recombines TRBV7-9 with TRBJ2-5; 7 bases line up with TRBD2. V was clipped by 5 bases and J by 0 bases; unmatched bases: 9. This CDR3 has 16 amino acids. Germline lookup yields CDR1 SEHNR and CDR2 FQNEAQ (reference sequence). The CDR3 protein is CASSPWGTSDQETQYF. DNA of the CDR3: TGTGCCAGCAGCCCGTGGGGAACTAGCGACCAAGAGACCCAGTACTTC.

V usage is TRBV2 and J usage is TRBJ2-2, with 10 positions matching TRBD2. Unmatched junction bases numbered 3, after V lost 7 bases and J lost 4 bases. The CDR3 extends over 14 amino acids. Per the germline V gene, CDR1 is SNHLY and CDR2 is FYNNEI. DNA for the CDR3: TGTGCCAGCAAAGCTAGCGGGAGCACCGGGGAGCTGTTTTTT. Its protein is CASKASGSTGELFF.

In DNA form, the CDR3 reads TGTGCCAGCAGTAGGCGACAGGAGGATGGCTACACCTTC. This codes for CASSRRQEDGYTF. The rearrangement joins TRBV6-6 to TRBJ1-2; the D gene is possibly TRBD1 (6 bases). Looked up from germline, CDR1 is MNHNY and CDR2 is SVGAGI (reference sequence). V was pared by 5 bases and J by 6 bases, with 13 bases between. This CDR3 contains 13 residues.

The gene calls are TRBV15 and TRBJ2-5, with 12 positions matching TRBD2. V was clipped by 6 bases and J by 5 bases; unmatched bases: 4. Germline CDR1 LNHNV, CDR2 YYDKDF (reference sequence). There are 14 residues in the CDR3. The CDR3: CATRRTSGRETQYF. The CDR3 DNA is TGTGCCACCAGGCGAACTAGCGGGAGGGAGACCCAGTACTTC. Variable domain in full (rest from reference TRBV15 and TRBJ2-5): DAMVIQNPRYQVTQFGKPVTLSCSQTLNHNVMYWYQQKSSQAPKLLFHYYDKDFNNEADTPDNFQSRRPNTSFCFLDIRSPGLGDTAMYLCATRRTSGRETQYFGPGTRLLVL.

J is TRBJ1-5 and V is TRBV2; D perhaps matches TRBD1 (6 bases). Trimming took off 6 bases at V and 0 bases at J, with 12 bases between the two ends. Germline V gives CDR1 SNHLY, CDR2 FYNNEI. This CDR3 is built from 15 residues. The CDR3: CASRVGTNSNQPQHF. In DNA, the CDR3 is TGTGCCAGCAGGGTCGGGACAAATAGCAATCAGCCCCAGCATTTT.

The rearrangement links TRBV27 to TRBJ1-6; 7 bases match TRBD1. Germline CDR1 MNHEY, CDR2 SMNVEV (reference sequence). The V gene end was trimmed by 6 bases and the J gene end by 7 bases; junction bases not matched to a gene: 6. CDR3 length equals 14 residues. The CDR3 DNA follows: TGTGCCAGCAGGACGGACAGGCCAAATTCACCCCTCCACTTT. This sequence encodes CASRTDRPNSPLHF.